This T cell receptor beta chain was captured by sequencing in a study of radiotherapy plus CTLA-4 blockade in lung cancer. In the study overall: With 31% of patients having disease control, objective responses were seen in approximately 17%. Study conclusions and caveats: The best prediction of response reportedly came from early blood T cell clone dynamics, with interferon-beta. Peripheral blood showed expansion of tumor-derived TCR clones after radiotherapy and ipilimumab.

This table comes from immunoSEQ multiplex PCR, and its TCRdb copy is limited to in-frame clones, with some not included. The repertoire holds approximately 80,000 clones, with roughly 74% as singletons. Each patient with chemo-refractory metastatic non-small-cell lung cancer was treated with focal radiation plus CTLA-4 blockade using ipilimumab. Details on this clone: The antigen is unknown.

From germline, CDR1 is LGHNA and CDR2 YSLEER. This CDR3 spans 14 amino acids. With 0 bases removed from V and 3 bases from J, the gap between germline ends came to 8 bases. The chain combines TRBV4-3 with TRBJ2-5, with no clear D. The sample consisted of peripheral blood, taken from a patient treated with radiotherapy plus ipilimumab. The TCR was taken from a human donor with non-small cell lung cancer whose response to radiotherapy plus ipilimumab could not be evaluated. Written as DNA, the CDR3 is TGCGCCAGCAGCCAAGATCCTGAGGAAGAGACCCAGTACTTC. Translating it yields CASSQDPEEETQYF.